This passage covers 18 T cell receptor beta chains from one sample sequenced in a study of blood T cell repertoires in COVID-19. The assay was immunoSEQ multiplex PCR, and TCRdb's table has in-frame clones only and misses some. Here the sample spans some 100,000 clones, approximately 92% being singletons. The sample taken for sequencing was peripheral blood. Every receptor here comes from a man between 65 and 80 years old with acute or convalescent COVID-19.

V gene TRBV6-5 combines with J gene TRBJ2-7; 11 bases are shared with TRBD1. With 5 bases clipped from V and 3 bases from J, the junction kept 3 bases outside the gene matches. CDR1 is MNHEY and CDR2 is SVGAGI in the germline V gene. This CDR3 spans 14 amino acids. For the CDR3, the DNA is TGTGCCAGCAGTCGGGACAGGGGGATCTACGAGCAGTACTTC. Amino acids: CASSRDRGIYEQYF.

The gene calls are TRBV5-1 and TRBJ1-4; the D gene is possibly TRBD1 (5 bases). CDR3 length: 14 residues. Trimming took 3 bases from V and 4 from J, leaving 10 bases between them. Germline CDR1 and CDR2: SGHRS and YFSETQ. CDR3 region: CASSSAGHNEKLFF. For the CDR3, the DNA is TGCGCCAGCAGCTCTGCAGGGCATAATGAAAAACTGTTTTTT. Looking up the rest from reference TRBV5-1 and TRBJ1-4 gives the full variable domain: KAGVTQTPRYLIKTRGQQVTLSCSPISGHRSVSWYQQTPGQGLQFLFEYFSETQRNKGNFPGRFSGRQFSNSRSEMNVSTLELGDSALYLCASSSAGHNEKLFFGSGTQLSVL.

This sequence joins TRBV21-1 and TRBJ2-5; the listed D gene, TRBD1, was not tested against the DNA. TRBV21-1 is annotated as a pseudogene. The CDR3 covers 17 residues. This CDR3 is CASSKRPGQGAQETQYF. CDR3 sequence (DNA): TGTGCCAGCAGCAAACGCCCGGGACAGGGGGCGCAAGAGACCCAGTACTTC.

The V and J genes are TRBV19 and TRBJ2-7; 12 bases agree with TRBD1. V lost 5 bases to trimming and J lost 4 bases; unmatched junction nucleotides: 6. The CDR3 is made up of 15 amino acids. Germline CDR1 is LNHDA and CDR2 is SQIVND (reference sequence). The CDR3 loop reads CASSLGTGGPYEQYF. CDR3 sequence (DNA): TGTGCCAGTAGTCTAGGGACAGGGGGCCCATACGAGCAGTACTTC.

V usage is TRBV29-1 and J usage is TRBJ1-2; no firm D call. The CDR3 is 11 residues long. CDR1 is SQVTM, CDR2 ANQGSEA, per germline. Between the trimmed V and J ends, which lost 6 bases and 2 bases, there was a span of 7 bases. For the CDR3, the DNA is TGCAGCGTCCACACGAACTATGGCTACACCTTC. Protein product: CSVHTNYGYTF.

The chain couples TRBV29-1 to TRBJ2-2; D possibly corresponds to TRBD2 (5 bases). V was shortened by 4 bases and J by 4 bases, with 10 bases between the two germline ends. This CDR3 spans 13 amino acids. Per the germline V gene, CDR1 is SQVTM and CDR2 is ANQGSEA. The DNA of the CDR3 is TGCAGCGTTGTAGGGAGCAGCACCGGGGAGCTGTTTTTT. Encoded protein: CSVVGSSTGELFF.

The CDR3 nucleotides are TGTGCCAGCAGTCGTCTACAGGAATACAATGAGCAGTTCTTC. Amino acids: CASSRLQEYNEQFF. The chain carries TRBV6-2 or TRBV6-3 and TRBJ2-1; tentatively, D is TRBD1 (5 bases). The CDR3 has 14 residues. CDR1 and CDR2 from the germline V gene are MNHEY and SVGEGT. Trimming cost V 5 bases and J 4 bases, with 12 bases left between them.

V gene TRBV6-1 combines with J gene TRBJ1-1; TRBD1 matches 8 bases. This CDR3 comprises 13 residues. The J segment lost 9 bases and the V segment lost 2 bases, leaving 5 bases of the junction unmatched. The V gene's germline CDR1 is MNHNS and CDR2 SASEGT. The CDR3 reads CASSESRRGQAFF. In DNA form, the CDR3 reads TGTGCCAGCAGTGAAAGCCGCAGGGGGCAAGCTTTCTTT.

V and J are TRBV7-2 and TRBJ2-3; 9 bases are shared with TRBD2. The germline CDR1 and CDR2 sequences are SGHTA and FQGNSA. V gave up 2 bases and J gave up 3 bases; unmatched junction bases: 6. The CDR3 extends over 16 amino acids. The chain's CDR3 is CASSLKPGLATDTQYF. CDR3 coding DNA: TGTGCCAGCAGCTTAAAGCCGGGACTAGCAACAGATACGCAGTATTTT.

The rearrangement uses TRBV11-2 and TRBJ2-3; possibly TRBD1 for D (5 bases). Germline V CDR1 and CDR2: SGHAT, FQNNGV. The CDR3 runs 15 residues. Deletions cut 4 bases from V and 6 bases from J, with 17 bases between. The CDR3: CASSSPETVRDTQYF. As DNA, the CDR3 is TGTGCCAGCAGCTCCCCTGAGACAGTTAGGGATACGCAGTATTTT.

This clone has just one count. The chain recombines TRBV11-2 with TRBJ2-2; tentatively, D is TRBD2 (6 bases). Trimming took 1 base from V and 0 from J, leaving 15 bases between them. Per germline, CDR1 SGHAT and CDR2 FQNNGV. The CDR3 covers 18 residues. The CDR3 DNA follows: TGTGCCAGCAGCTTAGTCAGGGCGACGGGGGCGAACACCGGGGAGCTGTTTTTT. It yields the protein CASSLVRATGANTGELFF.

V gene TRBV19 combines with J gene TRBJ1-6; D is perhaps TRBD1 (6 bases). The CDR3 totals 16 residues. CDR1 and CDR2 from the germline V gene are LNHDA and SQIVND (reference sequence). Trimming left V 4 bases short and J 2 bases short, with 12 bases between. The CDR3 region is CASSNRETAYNSPLHF. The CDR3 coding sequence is TGTGCCAGTAGTAACAGGGAGACGGCCTATAATTCACCCCTCCACTTT.

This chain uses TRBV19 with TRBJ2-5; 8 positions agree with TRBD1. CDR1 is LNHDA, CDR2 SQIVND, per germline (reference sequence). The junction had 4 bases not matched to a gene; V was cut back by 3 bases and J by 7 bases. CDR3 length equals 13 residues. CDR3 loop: CASSIGTGATQYF. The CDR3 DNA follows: TGTGCCAGTAGTATCGGGACAGGCGCGACCCAGTACTTC.

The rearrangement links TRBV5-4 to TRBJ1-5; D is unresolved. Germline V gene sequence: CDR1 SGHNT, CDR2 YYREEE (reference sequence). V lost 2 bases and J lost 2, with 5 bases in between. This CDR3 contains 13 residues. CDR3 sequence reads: CASSFEGNQPQHF. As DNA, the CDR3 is TGTGCCAGCAGCTTTGAGGGCAATCAGCCCCAGCATTTT.

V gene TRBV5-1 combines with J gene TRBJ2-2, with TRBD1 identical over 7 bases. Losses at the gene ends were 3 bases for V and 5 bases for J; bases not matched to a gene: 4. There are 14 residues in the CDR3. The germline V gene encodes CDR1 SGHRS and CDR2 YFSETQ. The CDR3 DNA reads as TGCGCCAGCAGCTGGGCAGGGGGTACCGGGGAGCTGTTTTTT. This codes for CASSWAGGTGELFF.

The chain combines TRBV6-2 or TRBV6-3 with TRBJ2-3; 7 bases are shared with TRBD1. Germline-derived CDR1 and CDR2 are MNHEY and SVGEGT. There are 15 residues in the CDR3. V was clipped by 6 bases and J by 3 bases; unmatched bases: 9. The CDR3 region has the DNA TGTGCCAGCAGCAGCCGGGACAGACATACAGATACGCAGTATTTT. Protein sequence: CASSSRDRHTDTQYF.

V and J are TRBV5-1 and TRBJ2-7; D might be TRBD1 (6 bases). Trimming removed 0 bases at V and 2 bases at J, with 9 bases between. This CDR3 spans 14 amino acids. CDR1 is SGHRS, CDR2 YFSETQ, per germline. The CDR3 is CASSLVTGAYEQYF. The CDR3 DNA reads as TGCGCCAGCAGCTTGGTGACAGGAGCCTACGAGCAGTACTTC.

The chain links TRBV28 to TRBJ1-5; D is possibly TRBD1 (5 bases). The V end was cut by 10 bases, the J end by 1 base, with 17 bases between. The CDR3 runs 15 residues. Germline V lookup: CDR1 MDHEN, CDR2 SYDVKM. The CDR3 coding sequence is TGTGCCACCATCCTGCCCGGGGGGAGCAATCAGCCCCAGCATTTT. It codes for CATILPGGSNQPQHF.